Below are 26 T cell receptor beta chains sequenced from a single sample in a study of regulatory T cells in long-lasting Graves disease. Specified time point: persistent/refractory GD, antithyroid drugs over 5 years with positive TRAb. The TCR library was prepared using RNA isolated from PBMCs. TCR beta libraries were built with iRepertoire HTBI primers and Arm-PCR of CDR3 regions. TCRdb itself ran the multiplex PCR reads through MiXCR, one entry per CDR3 protein. The repertoire consists of 400,000 to 500,000 distinct CDR3 sequences, with 21% occurring once and the leading ten covering 13% to 15%. The sequencing here drew on peripheral blood mononuclear cells (PBMCs), taken when the disease was refractory, from a patient treated with antithyroid drugs. These receptors were taken from a female donor with Graves disease.

Only a few counts were recorded for this clonotype. The rearrangement uses TRBV28 and TRBJ1-5; D is undetermined. The germline V and J ends were trimmed by 5 bases and 3 bases, with 11 bases remaining between them. This CDR3 has 14 residues. Germline CDR1 is MDHEN and CDR2 is SYDVKM. The CDR3 DNA is TGTGCCAGCAGTACCATCCAGTACAATCAGCCCCAGCATTTT. It codes for CASSTIQYNQPQHF.

The chain recombines TRBV5-1 with TRBJ1-2, with a tentative D call TRBD1 (5 bases). The length of the CDR3 is 15 residues. V dropped 3 bases and J dropped 2 bases, with 14 bases sitting between them. CDR1 is SGHRS and CDR2 is YFSETQ in the germline V gene. The CDR3 sequence is CASSSGGEINYGYTF. DNA of the CDR3: TGCGCCAGCAGCTCGGGGGGGGAAATCAACTATGGCTACACCTTC.

In this sample, this clonotype turned up many times. The chain employs TRBV20-1 and TRBJ2-7; D is uncertain. This CDR3 region has 12 residues. The germline V gene encodes CDR1 DFQATT and CDR2 SNEGSKA (reference sequence). With 0 bases removed from V and 0 bases from J, the gap between germline ends came to 3 bases. The CDR3 bases are TGCAGTGCTAGAGAAAGCTCCTACGAGCAGTACTTC. Its translation: CSARESSYEQYF.

This clonotype was counted only a few times. The chain carries TRBV28 and TRBJ2-3; a weak D match, TRBD1 (6 bases). V was shortened by 10 bases and J by 5 bases, with 19 bases between the two germline ends. This CDR3 comprises 14 residues. Germline lookup yields CDR1 MDHEN and CDR2 SYDVKM. The DNA of the CDR3 is TGTGCCACCAGAAAGGACAGAGAATTAGATACGCAGTATTTT. This gives the protein CATRKDRELDTQYF.

Concerning this clonotype itself: A read error is possible here, since a much larger clone lies one base away. The J gene is TRBJ2-5, the V gene TRBV20-1; 7 nucleotides align to TRBD2. The CDR3 loop spans 15 amino acids. V was pared by 5 bases and J by 2 bases, with 11 bases of the junction left unmatched. Germline CDR1 reads DFQATT; CDR2 reads SNEGSKA (reference sequence). Written as DNA, the CDR3 is TGCAGTGCTTCCAGGACTGGGAGGGAGCAAGAGACCCAGTACTTC. Amino acids: CSASRTGREQETQYF.

There are a few counts of this clonotype. The rearrangement links TRBV3-1 to TRBJ1-3; D unresolved. From germline, CDR1 is LGHDT and CDR2 YNNKEL (reference sequence). Deletions cut 4 bases from V and 3 bases from J, with 13 bases between. This CDR3 is built from 15 residues. CDR3 DNA sequence: TGTGCCAGCAGCCCCGCGCCCGTCATTGGAAACACCATATATTTT. The encoded protein is CASSPAPVIGNTIYF.

This clonotype has just a few counts. The chain joins TRBV7-9 to TRBJ2-2, with D unresolved. Germline V gene sequence: CDR1 SEHNR, CDR2 FQNEAQ (reference sequence). This CDR3 comprises 19 residues. V lost 1 base and J 3 bases, leaving 21 bases between the germline ends. The CDR3 sequence is CASSLEGLVVYEHTGELFF. CDR3 coding DNA: TGTGCCAGCAGCTTAGAGGGCCTAGTAGTATACGAGCACACCGGGGAGCTGTTTTTT.

This clonotype was seen many times. The chain couples TRBV28 to TRBJ2-5; 7 bases map to TRBD1. The CDR3 is made up of 14 amino acids. Germline V gives CDR1 MDHEN, CDR2 SYDVKM. V lost 3 bases and J lost 4; bases outside the gene matches: 5. The CDR3 is CASSFDRVGETQYF. The CDR3 nucleotides are TGTGCCAGCAGTTTTGACAGGGTCGGAGAGACCCAGTACTTC. Complete variable domain (other parts from reference TRBV28 and TRBJ2-5): DVKVTQSSRYLVKRTGEKVFLECVQDMDHENMFWYRQDPGLGLRLIYFSYDVKMKEKGDIPEGYSVSREKKERFSLILESASTNQTSMYLCASSFDRVGETQYFGPGTRLLVL.

This clonotype was found many times. The V and J genes are TRBV28 and TRBJ2-7; TRBD2 aligns across 12 bases. Trimming cost V 6 bases and J 2 bases; bases outside gene matches: 5. Germline loops: CDR1 MDHEN, CDR2 SYDVKM. This CDR3 has 15 residues. CDR3 nucleotide sequence: TGTGCCAGCAGGTGGACTAGCGGGGAAACCTACGAGCAGTACTTC. Protein product: CASRWTSGETYEQYF.

This clonotype was detected a few times. The chain carries TRBV10-3 and TRBJ2-7; 7 bases agree with TRBD1. The CDR3 runs to 15 residues. CDR1 and CDR2 (germline): ENHRY, SYGVKD. After removal of 3 bases from V and 0 bases from J, the junction contained 5 bases not matched to a gene. CDR3 bases: TGTGCCATCAGTGAAGGACAGGTGAACTCCTACGAGCAGTACTTC. Protein sequence: CAISEGQVNSYEQYF.

The V call is TRBV5-1, the J call TRBJ2-7, with D unclear. With 6 bases removed from V and 0 bases from J, the gap between germline ends came to 16 bases. The CDR3 has 15 amino acids. The germline gives CDR1 SGHRS, CDR2 YFSETQ. The chain's CDR3 is CASNPTGSSSYEQYF. The CDR3 coding sequence is TGCGCCAGCAACCCAACCGGGTCGAGCTCCTACGAGCAGTACTTC. The full variable domain, in which reference TRBV5-1 and TRBJ2-7 provide the parts outside the CDR3, is KAGVTQTPRYLIKTRGQQVTLSCSPISGHRSVSWYQQTPGQGLQFLFEYFSETQRNKGNFPGRFSGRQFSNSRSEMNVSTLELGDSALYLCASNPTGSSSYEQYFGPGTRLTVT.

This clonotype occurred many times. This chain joins TRBV12-5 and TRBJ2-7, with TRBD2 matching over 14 bases. Germline CDR1 LGHNT, CDR2 FRNRAP. V lost 0 bases, J lost 5 bases, and 18 bases stayed unmatched. The CDR3 is 21 residues long. CDR3 nucleotide sequence: TGTGCTAGTGGTTTGGTACTTAATGGACAGCAGGGACTAGCGGGAGAAGACGAGCAGTACTTC. It codes for CASGLVLNGQQGLAGEDEQYF.

The V and J genes are TRBV6-2 or TRBV6-3 and TRBJ1-5; TRBD1 matches at 9 bases. V shed 0 bases, J shed 9 bases, and the junction held 9 bases outside the gene matches. Germline V gene lookup returns CDR1 MNHEY and CDR2 SVGEGT. This CDR3 is 16 amino acids long. In DNA form, the CDR3 reads TGTGCCAGCAGTTACTCGAGGGACAGGGTTAGGTGGCCCCAGCATTTT. This translates into CASSYSRDRVRWPQHF.

A word on this clonotype: A much larger clone lies a single base off, so this may be a read error. This chain connects TRBV2 to TRBJ1-2; D possibly corresponds to TRBD1 (5 bases). Germline V CDR1 and CDR2: SNHLY, FYNNEI. The CDR3 consists of 14 residues. V was pared by 6 bases and J by 8 bases, with 19 bases between. The CDR3 region is CASSLTVRGDGYTF. The CDR3 DNA reads as TGTGCCAGCAGCTTAACGGTACGGGGGGACGGCTACACCTTC.

This clonotype occurred many times. The rearrangement links TRBV20-1 to TRBJ1-6, with TRBD1 identical over 9 bases. The CDR3 length is 15 residues. In germline, CDR1 is DFQATT, CDR2 SNEGSKA (reference sequence). Unmatched junction bases numbered 12, after V lost 5 bases and J lost 10 bases. CDR3 in DNA: TGCAGTGCTTATACCGGGACAGGGCGATTCTCACCCCTCCACTTT. It yields the protein CSAYTGTGRFSPLHF.

Many counts were recorded for this clonotype. The chain recombines TRBV15 with TRBJ1-2, with D uncertain. Trimming cost V 8 bases and J 0 bases, with 13 bases left between them. This CDR3 contains 14 residues. The V gene's germline CDR1 is LNHNV and CDR2 YYDKDF (reference sequence). DNA of the CDR3: TGTGCCACCGCCCGCCAGGCTACTAACTATGGCTACACCTTC. Translation gives CATARQATNYGYTF.

This sequence joins TRBV9 and TRBJ2-5; D possibly matches TRBD1 or TRBD2 (6 bases each). V was pared by 0 bases and J by 5 bases, with 14 bases between. In germline, CDR1 is SGDLS, CDR2 YYNGEE. This CDR3 comprises 15 residues. The DNA for the CDR3 is TGTGCCAGCAGCGTAGGGGGGGCTGGGGAGGAGACCCAGTACTTC. It codes for CASSVGGAGEETQYF.

At least ten counts were recorded for this clonotype. The chain joins TRBV18 to TRBJ1-1; 7 positions match TRBD1. The CDR3 totals 12 residues. The junction had 5 bases not matched to a gene; V was cut back by 5 bases and J by 8 bases. CDR1 is KGHSH, CDR2 LQKENI, per germline. CDR3 region: CASSTTGKEAFF. Here the CDR3 DNA reads TGTGCCAGCTCAACGACAGGGAAAGAAGCTTTCTTT.

This clonotype was recorded many times. The V and J genes are TRBV7-8 and TRBJ2-5; 8 nucleotides line up with TRBD1. J gave up 3 bases and V 8 bases, and 14 bases lay outside the gene matches. From germline, CDR1 is SGHVS and CDR2 FQNEAQ. This CDR3 is 16 amino acids long. The CDR3 DNA is TGTGCCAGCGATGAGGTTTTCAGGGGGCGGGAAGAGACCCAGTACTTC. This gives the protein CASDEVFRGREETQYF.

This clonotype was seen a few times. The genes are TRBV20-1 and TRBJ2-5; TRBD2 aligns across 7 bases. V was clipped by 3 bases and J by 5 bases; unmatched bases: 12. The CDR3 totals 15 residues. The germline V gene has CDR1 DFQATT and CDR2 SNEGSKA (reference sequence). CDR3: CSASPLRREYETQYF. In DNA form, the CDR3 reads TGCAGTGCTAGCCCTCTAAGGCGGGAGTATGAGACCCAGTACTTC.

The chain combines TRBV5-1 with TRBJ2-2; 11 bases agree with TRBD2. The germline gives CDR1 SGHRS, CDR2 YFSETQ. The CDR3 is made up of 17 amino acids. Trimming at V came to 0 bases and at J to 7 bases, leaving 8 bases not matched to a gene. The CDR3 sequence: CASSLVLAGAWGGELFF. The CDR3 DNA reads as TGCGCCAGCAGCTTGGTACTAGCGGGAGCCTGGGGCGGGGAGCTGTTTTTT.

J is TRBJ2-7 and V is TRBV20-1; D is possibly TRBD1 (6 bases). V lost 5 bases to trimming and J lost 2 bases, with 13 bases between them. The CDR3 has 13 residues. CDR1 and CDR2 (germline): DFQATT, SNEGSKA (reference sequence). The chain's CDR3 is CSAPQGGTYEQYF. CDR3 coding DNA: TGCAGTGCTCCACAGGGCGGTACCTACGAGCAGTACTTC.

The chain carries TRBV15 and TRBJ2-5; 11 positions agree with TRBD1. The CDR3 spans 17 residues. From germline, CDR1 is LNHNV and CDR2 YYDKDF (reference sequence). The J segment lost 0 bases and the V segment lost 3 bases, leaving 6 bases of the junction unmatched. The DNA of the CDR3 is TGTGCCACCAGCAGGAGTAGGGACAGGGGGAACCAAGAGACCCAGTACTTC. Translating it yields CATSRSRDRGNQETQYF.

The V and J genes are TRBV5-4 and TRBJ1-1, with 8 nucleotides matching TRBD1. The CDR3 has 17 amino acids. The ends lost 2 bases at V and 4 bases at J; junction bases unmatched: 13. Germline lookup yields CDR1 SGHNT and CDR2 YYREEE (reference sequence). CDR3 sequence reads: CASSFTQGALVGTEAFF. The CDR3 nucleotides read TGTGCCAGCAGCTTTACTCAGGGGGCCCTAGTTGGCACTGAAGCTTTCTTT.

In its sample, this clonotype was seen a few times. At one end the junction does not follow the germline gene, possibly because of a read error. The chain links TRBV30 to TRBJ1-4; the D is unclear. This CDR3 region has 12 residues. In germline, CDR1 is GTSNPN, CDR2 SVGIG (reference sequence). The CDR3 here is CAWRDDGEELFF. The CDR3 DNA is TGTGCCTGGAGGGACGACGGTGAAGAACTGTTTTTT.

This chain connects TRBV20-1 to TRBJ1-1; possible D gene TRBD1, 5 bases. Germline assignment: CDR1 DFQATT and CDR2 SNEGSKA (reference sequence). The CDR3 runs to 16 residues. The V and J ends lost 2 bases and 2 bases respectively, with 18 bases between them. CDR3 DNA: TGCAGTGCTAGACGGGGGGAGTACGCCTCTAACACTGAAGCTTTCTTT. Protein: CSARRGEYASNTEAFF.